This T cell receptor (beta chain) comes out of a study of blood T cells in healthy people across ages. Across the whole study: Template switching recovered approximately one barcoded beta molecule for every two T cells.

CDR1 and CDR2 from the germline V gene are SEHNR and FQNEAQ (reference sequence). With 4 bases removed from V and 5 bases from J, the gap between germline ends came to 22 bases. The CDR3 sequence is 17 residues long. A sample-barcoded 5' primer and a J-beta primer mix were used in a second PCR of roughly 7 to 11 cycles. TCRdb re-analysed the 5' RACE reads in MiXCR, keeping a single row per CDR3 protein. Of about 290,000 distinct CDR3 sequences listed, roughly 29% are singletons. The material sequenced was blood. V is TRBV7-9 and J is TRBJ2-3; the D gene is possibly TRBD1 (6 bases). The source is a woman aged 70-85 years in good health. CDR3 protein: CASSSAKSTGPEDTQYF. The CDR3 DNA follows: TGTGCCAGCAGCTCGGCTAAGAGTACAGGGCCGGAAGATACGCAGTATTTT.